The entry below gives a single TCR beta chain sequence along with its context. Its antigen is currently unknown. Every isolated RNA sample was fully reverse transcribed, so sequencing captured expressed TCRB transcripts. Sequencing used immunoSEQ multiplex PCR; TCRdb keeps in-frame clones, though not all of them. In the table there are about 450,000 clones, about an eighth of which are singletons. The data originate from a study of beta chain features in type 1 diabetes. On the study more broadly: There was similarity between patients and healthy donors in age, gender and cell yields. Broader study findings: A pattern of fewer insertions and more deletions at VDJ junctions was seen in type 1 diabetes patients. When Type 1 diabetes patients were examined, their TCRB CDR3s proved moderately but significantly shorter in all four CD4+ subsets. Any PCR bias toward short templates would affect both groups alike.

Sequenced input: naive CD4+ T cells from blood. This TCR came from a woman in her late teens or twenties in good health.

The CDR3 DNA reads TGTGCCAGCAGCGTAGCAATAGGGCTGGGTGAAAAACTGTTTTTT. It encodes CASSVAIGLGEKLFF. J is TRBJ1-4 and V is TRBV9; D is unclear. Germline assignment: CDR1 SGDLS and CDR2 YYNGEE. This CDR3 is built from 15 residues. Trimming removed 0 bases from V and 7 bases from J, with 13 bases in between.